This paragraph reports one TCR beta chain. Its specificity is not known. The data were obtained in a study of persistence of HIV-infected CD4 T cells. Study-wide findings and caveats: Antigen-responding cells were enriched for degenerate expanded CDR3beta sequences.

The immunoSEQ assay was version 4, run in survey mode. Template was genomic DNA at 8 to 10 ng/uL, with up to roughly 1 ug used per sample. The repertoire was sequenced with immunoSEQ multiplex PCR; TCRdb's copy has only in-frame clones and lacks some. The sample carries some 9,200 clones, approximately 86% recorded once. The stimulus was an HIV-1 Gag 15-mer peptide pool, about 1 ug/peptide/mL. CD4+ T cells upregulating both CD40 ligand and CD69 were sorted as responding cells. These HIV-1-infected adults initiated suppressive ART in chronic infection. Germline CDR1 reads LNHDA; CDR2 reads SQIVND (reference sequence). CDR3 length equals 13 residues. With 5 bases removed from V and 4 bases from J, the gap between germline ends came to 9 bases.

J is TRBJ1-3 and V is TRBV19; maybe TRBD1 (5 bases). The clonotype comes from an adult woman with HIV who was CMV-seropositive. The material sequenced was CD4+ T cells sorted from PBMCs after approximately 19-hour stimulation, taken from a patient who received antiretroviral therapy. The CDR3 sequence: CASSYRPGNTIYF. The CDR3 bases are TGTGCCAGTAGTTACAGGCCCGGAAACACCATATATTTT.